Given below is one T cell receptor (beta chain) in context. The assay was immunoSEQ multiplex PCR, and TCRdb's table has in-frame clones only and misses some. The data contain about 110,000 clones, around nine tenths of them seen just once; the ten biggest clones take up 0.27%. The CDR3 length is 14 residues. Germline CDR1 is SGHNT and CDR2 is YYREEE (reference sequence). V lost 6 bases to trimming and J lost 5 bases, with 17 bases between them. The sample is drawn from a study of OX40 agonist ivuxolimab in advanced cancers. This TCR derives from an adult with an advanced solid tumor such as melanoma, head and neck, liver or kidney cancer. The sample here was CD4+ or CD8+ T cells sorted from blood, taken in a trial of the OX40 agonist ivuxolimab. The gene calls are TRBV5-4 and TRBJ2-5; D may match TRBD1 or TRBD2 (6 bases each). The CDR3 nucleotides are TGTGCCAGCAATAAGGGGGGCGGAGGGGAGACCCAGTACTTC. Amino acid sequence: CASNKGGGGETQYF. Full variable domain (remainder filled in from reference TRBV5-4 and TRBJ2-5): ETGVTQSPTHLIKTRGQQVTLRCSSQSGHNTVSWYQQALGQGPQFIFQYYREEENGRGNFPPRFSGLQFPNYSSELNVNALELDDSALYLCASNKGGGGETQYFGPGTRLLVL.